The next 9 T cell receptor beta chains were all read from a single sample in a study of T cells in Graves' hyperthyroidism and ophthalmopathy. Amplification of TCR beta CDR3 regions was performed using RNA transcripts as template. With the HTBI primer set, the TCR CDR3 went through a first round of RT-PCR. From the multiplex PCR reads, TCRdb called clonotypes with MiXCR, one entry per CDR3 protein. The sample lists roughly 350,000 distinct CDR3 sequences; roughly 15% were seen once. Source material: blood. Receptor source: a woman aged 40 to 55 with Graves' ophthalmopathy.

This clonotype showed up many times. The chain employs TRBV4-1 and TRBJ2-3; 11 nucleotides line up with TRBD2. This CDR3 has 16 amino acids. Trimming cost V 5 bases and J 6 bases; bases outside gene matches: 10. Germline loops: CDR1 MGHRA, CDR2 YSYEKL. Here the CDR3 reads CASSDVSGRAADTQYF. CDR3 bases: TGCGCCAGCAGCGACGTTAGCGGGAGGGCCGCGGATACGCAGTATTTT.

This clonotype was picked up many times. V usage is TRBV10-3 and J usage is TRBJ1-2; TRBD1 aligns across 7 bases. This CDR3 is built from 13 residues. Trimming removed 4 bases from V and 8 bases from J; junction bases left unmatched: 7. Germline values: CDR1 ENHRY, CDR2 SYGVKD. Written as DNA, the CDR3 is TGTGCCATCAGTGCGGCAGGGGGATACGGCTACACCTTC. Its protein is CAISAAGGYGYTF.

Concerning this clonotype itself: A much larger clone is a single base away; this may be a read error. This chain uses TRBV3-1 with TRBJ2-3, with unresolved D. The J call is uncertain, as TRBJ1-5 better fits the DNA end. CDR1 LGHDT and CDR2 YNNKEL come from the germline V gene (reference sequence). The length of the CDR3 is 14 residues. CDR3 protein: CASSPTRESDTQHF. CDR3 sequence (DNA): TGTGCCAGCAGCCCGACTAGAGAGTCAGATACGCAGCATTTT.

This clonotype was counted between two and nine times. CDR3 sequence reads: CSARDLGTKTTDTQYF. CDR3 DNA: TGCAGTGCTAGAGATCTGGGGACTAAAACGACAGATACGCAGTATTTT. This rearrangement joins TRBV20-1 to TRBJ2-3; 7 bases are a match to TRBD2. The V and J ends lost 0 bases and 3 bases, in that order; junction bases with no gene match: 9. Germline values: CDR1 DFQATT, CDR2 SNEGSKA (reference sequence). The CDR3 totals 16 residues.

This clonotype was counted ten times or more. The rearrangement joins TRBV20-1 to TRBJ2-7; the match to TRBD2 covers 10 bases. The CDR3 is made up of 13 amino acids. Per germline, CDR1 DFQATT and CDR2 SNEGSKA (reference sequence). Unmatched junction bases numbered 1, after V lost 3 bases and J lost 2 bases. The CDR3 loop is CSASSGRAYEQYF. The CDR3 DNA reads as TGCAGTGCTAGCAGCGGGAGGGCCTACGAGCAGTACTTC.

This clonotype was observed many times. J is TRBJ1-2 and V is TRBV5-5; D is ambiguous. Trimming removed 0 bases at V and 4 bases at J, with 13 bases between. Looked up from germline, CDR1 is SGHKS and CDR2 is YYEKEE (reference sequence). The CDR3 consists of 15 residues. In DNA, the CDR3 is TGTGCCAGCAGCTTGGAGGGCGGAGGCTTCTATGGCTACACCTTC. Residues: CASSLEGGGFYGYTF.

This clonotype was counted ten times or more. The chain links TRBV20-1 to TRBJ1-6; D perhaps matches TRBD1 (5 bases). Per germline, CDR1 DFQATT and CDR2 SNEGSKA (reference sequence). Deletions cut 3 bases from V and 9 bases from J, with 21 bases between. The CDR3 totals 16 residues. CDR3: CSARALRQGRSSPLHF. CDR3 nucleotide sequence: TGCAGTGCTAGGGCCCTCCGGCAGGGAAGGAGTTCACCCCTCCACTTT.

This clonotype has ten or more counts. V and J are TRBV28 and TRBJ1-2, with D uncertain. This CDR3 is 14 amino acids long. Germline V CDR1 and CDR2: MDHEN, SYDVKM. With 5 bases removed from V and 7 bases from J, the gap between germline ends came to 17 bases. The DNA for the CDR3 is TGTGCCAGCAGTCCACGGATCTCCTTAGGTGGCTACACCTTC. Amino acids: CASSPRISLGGYTF.

This clonotype came up a few times. The chain links TRBV18 to TRBJ2-1, with 8 bases fitting TRBD1. J was trimmed by 7 bases and V by 1 base; bases with no gene match: 12. Germline loops: CDR1 KGHSH, CDR2 LQKENI. The CDR3 consists of 17 residues. The CDR3 reads CASSPRSVTGAGNEQFF. As DNA, the CDR3 is TGTGCCAGCTCACCACGCTCGGTGACAGGGGCGGGGAATGAGCAGTTCTTC.